Listed below are T cell receptor beta chains from one sample, sequenced in a study of PD-1 blockade in classical Hodgkin lymphoma. Libraries were prepared by immunoSEQ multiplex PCR; TCRdb keeps only in-frame clonotypes and omits some of them. Here the sample spans about 25,000 clones, over 85% being singletons. Sequenced sample: peripheral blood mononuclear cells (PBMCs). These receptors originate from a human donor with classical Hodgkin lymphoma. Each CDR3 is given without its conserved first and last residue. Each record gives: V gene, CDR3 protein.

V gene: TRBV2
CDR3 protein: ASTRGLSGAEQY

V gene: TRBV10-1
CDR3 protein: ASSESRTAMNTEAF

V gene: TRBV7-9
CDR3 protein: ASSFWRGTDTQY

V gene: TRBV2
CDR3 protein: ASSDREYAEQY

V gene: TRBV5-6
CDR3 protein: ASSLTILNTEAF

V gene: TRBV7-3
CDR3 protein: ASSFDWTNTQY

V gene: TRBV30
CDR3 protein: AWSVGGRNTEAF

V gene: TRBV9
CDR3 protein: ASSVSHSSGNEQF

V gene: TRBV6-6
CDR3 protein: ASTKAAAAYYGYT

V gene: TRBV9
CDR3 protein: ASSAGTVETQY

V gene: TRBV19
CDR3 protein: ASSIVGRDRVAGTGELF

V gene: TRBV2
CDR3 protein: ASSPDRGAYEQY

V gene: TRBV27
CDR3 protein: ASRFDSPLH

V gene: TRBV12-2
CDR3 protein: ASRLGNEQY

V gene: TRBV9
CDR3 protein: ASSAGLAKNIQY

V gene: TRBV6-1
CDR3 protein: ASSESGGVGYT

V gene: TRBV5-1
CDR3 protein: ASSADPTGGELAKNIQY

V gene: TRBV11-2
CDR3 protein: ASSLSLPIEQF

V gene: TRBV27
CDR3 protein: ASSLSRDGTYEQY

V gene: TRBV5-4
CDR3 protein: ASSLIGAYTEAF

V gene: TRBV7-2
CDR3 protein: ASSQGAGREKLF

V gene: TRBV29-1
CDR3 protein: SASVTGTITDTQY

V gene: TRBV30
CDR3 protein: AWGTGVIYEQY

V gene: TRBV19
CDR3 protein: ASSWRWEGREQY

V gene: TRBV21-1
CDR3 protein: ASTSPHVTRRNQPQH

V gene: TRBV28
CDR3 protein: ASCTGIGNTIY

V gene: TRBV11-2
CDR3 protein: ASSLYSGGDNTGELF

V gene: TRBV27
CDR3 protein: ASSFMGAGRLYEQY

V gene: TRBV6-1
CDR3 protein: ASSESPGTFTGELF

V gene: TRBV5-1
CDR3 protein: ASSGTGAREKLF

V gene: TRBV7-9
CDR3 protein: ASSLDLGGYT

V gene: TRBV28
CDR3 protein: ASETGTGGTANTGELF

V gene: TRBV28
CDR3 protein: ASSLLAGDYNEQF

V gene: TRBV30
CDR3 protein: AWGTGFRTEAF

V gene: TRBV6-5
CDR3 protein: ASRRLGLGGTEAF

V gene: TRBV7-9
CDR3 protein: ASSAAPNTEAF

V gene: TRBV19
CDR3 protein: ASSIREGNTEAF

V gene: TRBV5-1
CDR3 protein: ASSSGQGANTDTQY